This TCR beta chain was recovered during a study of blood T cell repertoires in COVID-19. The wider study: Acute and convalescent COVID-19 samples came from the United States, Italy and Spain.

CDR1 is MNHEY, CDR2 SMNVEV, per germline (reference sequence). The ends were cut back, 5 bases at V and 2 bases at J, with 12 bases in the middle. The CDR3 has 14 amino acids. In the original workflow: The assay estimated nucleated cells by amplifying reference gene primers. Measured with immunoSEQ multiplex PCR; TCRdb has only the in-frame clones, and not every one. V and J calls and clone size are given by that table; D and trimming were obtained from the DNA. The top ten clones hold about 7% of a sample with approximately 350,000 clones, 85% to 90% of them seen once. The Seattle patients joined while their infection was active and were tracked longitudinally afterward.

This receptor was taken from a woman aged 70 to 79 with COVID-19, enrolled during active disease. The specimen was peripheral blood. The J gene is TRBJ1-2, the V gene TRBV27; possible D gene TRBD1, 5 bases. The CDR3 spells CASSPISGNYGYTF. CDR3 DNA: TGTGCCAGCAGTCCTATTTCAGGGAACTATGGCTACACCTTC.